The T cell receptor (beta chain) described here comes from a study of T cell changes during pregnancy in multiple sclerosis. Libraries were prepared by immunoSEQ multiplex PCR; TCRdb keeps only in-frame clonotypes and omits some of them. The sample lists 70,000 to 80,000 clones; roughly 91% were seen once. Germline values: CDR1 SGHDN, CDR2 FVKESK. The CDR3 totals 18 residues. The J segment lost 3 bases and the V segment lost 4 bases, leaving 17 bases of the junction unmatched. J is TRBJ1-1 and V is TRBV14, with 7 bases lining up with TRBD1. The sample was peripheral blood, taken in the first trimester of pregnancy. The receptor was derived from a female donor with multiple sclerosis, enrolled in a pregnancy study. Here the CDR3 reads CASSPQGGRGFLDTEAFF. The CDR3 DNA follows: TGTGCCAGCAGCCCCCAGGGGGGAAGAGGATTTCTAGACACTGAAGCTTTCTTT.